The 32 T cell receptor beta chains listed next were all sequenced from one sample in a study of blood T cell repertoires in COVID-19. Data came from immunoSEQ multiplex PCR; TCRdb stores just in-frame clones and leaves some out. The top ten hold roughly 2% of the sample, which has 150,000 to 200,000 clones, roughly nine tenths seen once. Material: peripheral blood. The origin of the receptors is a man between 18 and 35 years old who had recovered from COVID-19.

This clone was counted between two and nine times. The rearrangement joins TRBV10-3 to TRBJ1-5; D unresolved. Germline V gives CDR1 ENHRY, CDR2 SYGVKD. The length of the CDR3 is 14 residues. V was cut by 0 bases and J by 4 bases, with 7 bases left in between. The CDR3, as DNA: TGTGCCATCAGTGAGTCAGGAGGGAATCAGCCCCAGCATTTT. It translates to CAISESGGNQPQHF.

The chain is built from TRBV11-3 and TRBJ2-3; 13 bases map to TRBD2. The ends lost 4 bases at V and 11 bases at J; junction bases unmatched: 9. This CDR3 has 15 amino acids. CDR1 and CDR2 from the germline V gene are SGHNT and YENEEA. The CDR3 region is CASSWGGTSGIEQYF. The CDR3 DNA sequence: TGTGCCAGCAGCTGGGGGGGGACTAGCGGGATCGAGCAGTATTTT.

This chain links TRBV7-9 with TRBJ1-1; D is undetermined. The germline V and J ends were trimmed by 5 bases and 3 bases, with 13 bases remaining between them. Germline V lookup: CDR1 SEHNR, CDR2 FQNEAQ (reference sequence). The CDR3 runs 14 residues. The CDR3 is CASSPNYRDTEAFF. CDR3 coding DNA: TGTGCCAGCAGCCCGAACTATCGGGACACTGAAGCTTTCTTT.

The gene calls are TRBV30 and TRBJ2-7, with D possibly matching TRBD1 (6 bases). Trimming removed 2 bases from V and 3 bases from J, with 8 bases in between. This CDR3 spans 12 amino acids. Germline V gene data show CDR1 as GTSNPN and CDR2 as SVGIG (reference sequence). The DNA for the CDR3 is TGTGCCTGGAGTTGGACAGACTACGAGCAGTACTTC. This translates into CAWSWTDYEQYF. The full variable domain, rest sourced from reference TRBV30 and TRBJ2-7, is SQTIHQWPATLVQPVGSPLSLECTVEGTSNPNLYWYRQAAGRGLQLLFYSVGIGQISSEVPQNLSASRPQDRQFILSSKKLLLSDSGFYLCAWSWTDYEQYFGPGTRLTVT.

This chain uses TRBV4-3 with TRBJ2-1; 9 nucleotides line up with TRBD2. The junction had 13 bases not matched to a gene; V was cut back by 1 base and J by 6 bases. Germline V gives CDR1 LGHNA, CDR2 YSLEER. The CDR3 covers 18 residues. Written as DNA, the CDR3 is TGCGCCAGCAGCCAAGGTGTATACGGGACTAGCAGCTCCAATGAGCAGTTCTTC. This encodes CASSQGVYGTSSSNEQFF.

The chain recombines TRBV27 with TRBJ2-2; TRBD2 agrees at 10 bases. Germline V CDR1 and CDR2: MNHEY, SMNVEV (reference sequence). Trimming at V came to 5 bases and at J to 5 bases, leaving 11 bases not matched to a gene. The CDR3 loop spans 17 amino acids. The CDR3 region has the DNA TGTGCCAGCAGTCCCCGGGCTAGCGGGAGTCGGACCGGGGAGCTGTTTTTT. This sequence encodes CASSPRASGSRTGELFF.

The CDR3 nucleotides are TGTGCCAGCAGTCCTCCCCGGGACAGGTTTGGTTATAGCAATCAGCCCCAGCATTTT. This sequence encodes CASSPPRDRFGYSNQPQHF. V is TRBV6-6 and J is TRBJ1-5, with TRBD1 matching over 8 bases. This CDR3 contains 19 residues. Losses at the gene ends were 5 bases for V and 0 bases for J; bases not matched to a gene: 15. The germline V gene encodes CDR1 MNHNY and CDR2 SVGAGI (reference sequence).

The J gene is TRBJ2-1, the V gene TRBV7-6; 12 nucleotides line up with TRBD2. The CDR3 length is 16 residues. V dropped 7 bases and J dropped 5; count of bases not matched to a gene: 9. CDR1 SGHVS and CDR2 FNYEAQ come from the germline V gene. CDR3 in DNA: TGTGCCAGCACCCCTCGACTAGCGGGAGTCAACAATGAGCAGTTCTTC. Translating gives CASTPRLAGVNNEQFF.

This clone was found a few times. V and J are TRBV7-2 and TRBJ2-1; TRBD2 agrees at 13 bases. The ends lost 4 bases at V and 8 bases at J; junction bases unmatched: 5. This CDR3 has 15 amino acids. Germline values: CDR1 SGHTA, CDR2 FQGNSA. The CDR3 DNA sequence: TGTGCCAGCAGCTCACTAGCGGGAGGGCGATATGAGCAGTTCTTC. Residues: CASSSLAGGRYEQFF.

V usage is TRBV2 and J usage is TRBJ2-2, with D possibly matching TRBD2 (6 bases). This CDR3 spans 15 amino acids. Germline loops: CDR1 SNHLY, CDR2 FYNNEI. V was pared by 6 bases and J by 1 base, with 12 bases between. In nucleotides, the CDR3 is TGTGCCAGCAGGGGGGGAAGGGTGAACACCGGGGAGCTGTTTTTT. Its protein product is CASRGGRVNTGELFF.

The rearrangement joins TRBV3-1 (or the pseudogene TRBV3-2) to TRBJ1-1, with 7 bases fitting TRBD1. With V trimmed by 5 bases and J by 0 bases, 6 bases remained unmatched. The CDR3 runs to 15 residues. Germline V gene sequence: CDR1 LGHDT, CDR2 YNNKEL (reference sequence). The CDR3: CASSSRQGMNTEAFF. In DNA, the CDR3 is TGTGCCAGCAGCTCCCGACAGGGCATGAACACTGAAGCTTTCTTT.

The gene calls are TRBV30 and TRBJ1-1; D not certain. CDR3 length: 12 residues. V was pared by 3 bases and J by 7 bases, with 12 bases between. CDR1 GTSNPN and CDR2 SVGIG come from the germline V gene (reference sequence). The CDR3 DNA follows: TGTGCCTGGAGGGATGGAGGGAGTGAAGCTTTCTTT. This sequence encodes CAWRDGGSEAFF.

The gene calls are TRBV28 and TRBJ2-7, with TRBD1 matching 7 bases. The CDR3 is 15 amino acids. V dropped 3 bases and J dropped 1; count of bases not matched to a gene: 6. The germline CDR1 and CDR2 sequences are MDHEN and SYDVKM. The CDR3 nucleotides are TGTGCCAGCAGTTTCAGGGGGTCTTATTCCTACGAGCAGTACTTC. It is translated as CASSFRGSYSYEQYF.

This sequence joins TRBV27 and TRBJ2-2, with D perhaps TRBD2 (6 bases). Per the germline V gene, CDR1 is MNHEY and CDR2 is SMNVEV (reference sequence). Trimming took off 3 bases at V and 3 bases at J, with 11 bases between the two ends. This CDR3 is built from 15 residues. The CDR3 nucleotides are TGTGCCAGCAGTTTTGACCGCGGGGACACCGGGGAGCTGTTTTTT. Encoded protein: CASSFDRGDTGELFF.

This rearrangement joins TRBV12-1 to TRBJ2-7; the DNA was not used to check the table's D call, TRBD2. TRBV12-1 counts as a pseudogene. This CDR3 spans 15 amino acids. The CDR3: CASSGGAGRSYEQYF. The CDR3 DNA reads TGTGCCAGCAGCGGAGGGGCGGGCCGCTCCTACGAGCAGTACTTC.

This clone has just one count. The chain couples TRBV27 to TRBJ1-1; 10 nucleotides line up with TRBD1. The germline CDR1 and CDR2 sequences are MNHEY and SMNVEV (reference sequence). The CDR3 extends over 17 amino acids. V shed 3 bases and J 4 bases; nucleotides not matched to a gene: 11. CDR3 DNA: TGTGCCAGCAGTTTCCTCACGACAGGGGGCGGAGGCACTGAAGCTTTCTTT. This encodes CASSFLTTGGGGTEAFF.

The V gene is TRBV5-8, the J gene TRBJ2-1; D may be TRBD2 (5 bases). V was clipped by 7 bases and J by 4 bases, with 15 bases between them. CDR1 is SGHTS, CDR2 YDEGEE, per germline. This CDR3 comprises 14 residues. Here the CDR3 reads CASGPGLSYNEQFF. The CDR3 DNA is TGTGCCAGCGGCCCAGGACTCTCATACAATGAGCAGTTCTTC.

The V and J genes are TRBV18 and TRBJ1-1, with D maybe TRBD1 (5 bases). The CDR3 length is 13 residues. Germline-derived CDR1 and CDR2 are KGHSH and LQKENI. The V end was cut by 4 bases, the J end by 1 base, with 7 bases between. The CDR3 loop is CASSLDRNTEAFF. Here the CDR3 DNA reads TGTGCCAGCTCACTCGACAGGAACACTGAAGCTTTCTTT.

The table lists this clone with a few counts. This rearrangement joins TRBV28 to TRBJ1-6; 7 bases match TRBD1. Per the germline V gene, CDR1 is MDHEN and CDR2 is SYDVKM. V dropped 8 bases and J dropped 6; count of bases not matched to a gene: 4. The length of the CDR3 is 13 residues. In DNA, the CDR3 is TGTGCCAGCTCGACAGGGTTTAATTCACCCCTCCACTTT. Translation: CASSTGFNSPLHF.

This clone was counted only a few times. V is TRBV6-6 and J is TRBJ2-1, with TRBD1 identical over 7 bases. V shed 5 bases and J 4 bases; nucleotides not matched to a gene: 11. This CDR3 region has 16 residues. The V gene's germline CDR1 is MNHNY and CDR2 SVGAGI (reference sequence). In DNA form, the CDR3 reads TGTGCCAGCAGTACTCTCGACAGGGTAGGGTACAATGAGCAGTTCTTC. Its protein product is CASSTLDRVGYNEQFF.

The CDR3 here is CASSQVGVDTEAFF. The CDR3 DNA is TGCGCCAGCAGCCAAGTAGGGGTTGACACTGAAGCTTTCTTT. The V and J genes are TRBV4-3 and TRBJ1-1; TRBD1 might be the D (5 bases). Deletions cut 1 base from V and 3 bases from J, with 9 bases between. The CDR3 extends over 14 amino acids. Germline assignment: CDR1 LGHNA and CDR2 YSLEER.

On this clone itself: The junction and the germline gene differ at one end; a read error may be behind it. Other nucleotide sequences in the sample specify the same CDR3. This sequence joins TRBV7-7 and TRBJ2-7, with a possible D match to TRBD2 (6 bases). This CDR3 has 14 amino acids. Germline V gene data show CDR1 as SSHAT and CDR2 as FNYEAQ (reference sequence). This CDR3 is CASSLAGRGYEQYF. Written as DNA, the CDR3 is TGTGCTAGCAGCTTAGCCGGGAGAGGCTACGAGCAGTACTTC.

In its sample, this clone was seen once. The rearrangement joins TRBV4-3 to TRBJ2-1; 7 bases are a match to TRBD2. The CDR3 consists of 14 residues. Germline CDR1 is LGHNA and CDR2 is YSLEER. V gave up 0 bases and J gave up 10 bases; unmatched junction bases: 6. As DNA, the CDR3 is TGCGCCAGCAGCCAAGAGTGGGGAGCGGGAGAGCAGTTCTTC. It specifies CASSQEWGAGEQFF.

This clone was detected only a few times. The chain joins TRBV28 to TRBJ1-1; D remains ambiguous. With 6 bases removed from V and 3 bases from J, the gap between germline ends came to 14 bases. The CDR3 length is 14 residues. The V gene's germline CDR1 is MDHEN and CDR2 SYDVKM. The CDR3 spells CASRRYGDHTEAFF. Written as DNA, the CDR3 is TGTGCCAGCAGGAGGTACGGGGATCACACTGAAGCTTTCTTT.

V usage is TRBV5-8 and J usage is TRBJ1-1; D not certain. The germline gives CDR1 SGHTS, CDR2 YDEGEE. Trimming left V 7 bases short and J 5 bases short, with 15 bases between. This CDR3 spans 13 amino acids. The CDR3 sequence is CASSFRGRTEAFF. The CDR3 bases are TGTGCCAGCTCCTTTCGGGGAAGAACTGAAGCTTTCTTT. The full variable domain, completed using reference TRBV5-8 and TRBJ1-1, is EAGVTQSPTHLIKTRGQQATLRCSPISGHTSVYWYQQALGLGLQFLLWYDEGEERNRGNFPPRFSGRQFPNYSSELNVNALELEDSALYLCASSFRGRTEAFFGQGTRLTVV.

V gene TRBV4-3 combines with J gene TRBJ2-3; D is perhaps TRBD2 (6 bases). The V gene's germline CDR1 is LGHNA and CDR2 YSLEER. Trimming left V 3 bases short and J 3 bases short, with 16 bases between. The length of the CDR3 is 16 residues. CDR3 protein: CASSQEGGLRTDTQYF. In nucleotides, the CDR3 is TGCGCCAGCAGCCAGGAGGGCGGGTTAAGGACAGATACGCAGTATTTT.

The rearrangement joins TRBV7-9 to TRBJ2-2; 7 bases agree with TRBD2. The germline CDR1 and CDR2 sequences are SEHNR and FQNEAQ (reference sequence). The length of the CDR3 is 19 residues. Losses at the gene ends were 5 bases for V and 3 bases for J; bases not matched to a gene: 18. CDR3 in amino acids: CASSPGLVSGAWYTGELFF. CDR3 nucleotides: TGTGCCAGCAGCCCAGGACTAGTTTCCGGGGCCTGGTACACCGGGGAGCTGTTTTTT.

V is TRBV13 and J is TRBJ2-1; a weak D match, TRBD1 (5 bases). The length of the CDR3 is 15 residues. V was shortened by 4 bases and J by 0 bases, with 10 bases between the two germline ends. Germline V gene sequence: CDR1 PRHDT, CDR2 FYEKMQ (reference sequence). Here the CDR3 DNA reads TGTGCCAGCAGCTCGACAGACCGCTCCTACAATGAGCAGTTCTTC. Encoded protein: CASSSTDRSYNEQFF.

The chain employs TRBV11-2 and TRBJ1-4; 9 nucleotides align to TRBD1. This CDR3 contains 15 residues. V lost 1 base and J lost 8; bases outside the gene matches: 5. Germline CDR1 and CDR2: SGHAT and FQNNGV. Here the CDR3 DNA reads TGTGCCAGCAGCTTAGTAACAGGGGGCTACGAAAAACTGTTTTTT. Protein product: CASSLVTGGYEKLFF.

This clone was observed once. This chain connects TRBV5-5 to TRBJ2-1; 12 nucleotides line up with TRBD2. Germline-derived CDR1 and CDR2 are SGHKS and YYEKEE (reference sequence). This CDR3 is built from 14 residues. After removal of 8 bases from V and 3 bases from J, the junction contained 3 bases not matched to a gene. The chain's CDR3 is CASGTSGYYNEQFF. The CDR3 DNA reads as TGTGCCAGTGGGACTAGCGGGTACTACAATGAGCAGTTCTTC.

This clone has more than one count but fewer than ten. The chain employs TRBV2 and TRBJ2-6; D is possibly TRBD1 (5 bases). The CDR3 is 12 amino acids. The V end lost 11 bases, the J end lost 0 bases, and 5 bases lay between the germline ends. Germline CDR1 reads SNHLY; CDR2 reads FYNNEI. The CDR3 spells CAGHSGANVLTF. The CDR3 nucleotides read TGTGCCGGACACTCTGGGGCCAACGTCCTGACTTTC.

The chain couples TRBV28 to TRBJ1-5; D is perhaps TRBD1 (5 bases). The CDR3 has 16 amino acids. Germline CDR1 reads MDHEN; CDR2 reads SYDVKM. Trimming shortened V by 6 bases and J by 0 bases, and 15 bases separated the two germline ends. The CDR3 DNA reads TGTGCCAGCAGCGGGGGGACCGAATATAGCAATCAGCCCCAGCATTTT. Protein: CASSGGTEYSNQPQHF.